These 13 T cell receptor beta chains were sequenced from one sample in a study of shared clonotypes between healthy human individuals (dated by TCRdb to 2020 to 2022). CD8 naive samples consisted of CD45RO-negative cells that were positively selected for CCR7, yielding a CD45RA+CCR7+ population without TemRA cells. Libraries came from the immunoSEQ multiplex PCR assay. This immuneACCESS table, as held by TCRdb, lists in-frame sequences with V and J called but not all clones. Of the missing ones, under half trace to an unresolved V gene in checked studies; the others have no known cause. This sample is represented by about 2.1 million clones; more than 85% of them were singletons. About 1.5% of the sample goes to the ten largest clones. Material: naive CD8+ T cells from PBMCs. The cell subset or site label here, explained by the study, means: CD45RA+CCR7+. The source is a man between 18 and 29 years old in good health. Some clones in this sample may be carry-over from other donors' samples.

The V and J genes are TRBV6-1 and TRBJ2-7, with TRBD2 matching over 10 bases. The CDR3 length is 16 residues. The junction had 10 bases not matched to a gene; V was cut back by 3 bases and J by 5 bases. In germline, CDR1 is MNHNS, CDR2 SASEGT. The CDR3 reads CASSEPTSGTKNEQYF. For the CDR3, the DNA is TGTGCCAGCAGTGAGCCTACTAGCGGGACGAAAAACGAGCAGTACTTC.

The V gene is TRBV27, the J gene TRBJ1-4, with 7 bases lining up with TRBD1. V shed 6 bases, J shed 4 bases, and the junction held 11 bases outside the gene matches. The germline CDR1 and CDR2 sequences are MNHEY and SMNVEV (reference sequence). This CDR3 region has 16 residues. This chain's CDR3 is CASSSLRDSLNEKLFF. DNA for the CDR3: TGTGCCAGCAGCTCTCTCCGGGACAGCCTTAATGAAAAACTGTTTTTT.

Regarding this clone: Within the sample, other DNA sequences also encode this same CDR3. The V gene is TRBV2, the J gene TRBJ2-7; D call uncertain. This CDR3 region has 11 residues. Germline V CDR1 and CDR2: SNHLY, FYNNEI. V was shortened by 2 bases and J by 5 bases, with 4 bases between the two germline ends. CDR3 DNA: TGTGCCAGCAGTGAAAGAGACGAGCAGTACTTC. As protein: CASSERDEQYF. The full variable domain, with the rest looked up from reference TRBV2 and TRBJ2-7, is EPEVTQTPSHQVTQMGQEVILRCVPISNHLYFYWYRQILGQKVEFLVSFYNNEISEKSEIFDDQFSVERPDGSNFTLKIRSTKLEDSAMYFCASSERDEQYFGPGTRLTVT.

In this sample, this clone turned up a few times. Other DNA variants within this sample encode the same CDR3. This chain joins TRBV7-9 and TRBJ1-2; D is perhaps TRBD1 (5 bases). Per germline, CDR1 SEHNR and CDR2 FQNEAQ (reference sequence). This CDR3 has 13 residues. Trimming took off 0 bases at V and 5 bases at J, with 7 bases between the two ends. The CDR3 DNA is TGTGCCAGCAGCTTAGCGGGGGGATATGGCTACACCTTC. Translating gives CASSLAGGYGYTF.

This clone has just one count. V is TRBV7-9 and J is TRBJ2-7; D is undetermined. Looked up from germline, CDR1 is SEHNR and CDR2 is FQNEAQ (reference sequence). The CDR3 has 13 amino acids. The germline V and J ends were trimmed by 1 base and 5 bases, with 9 bases remaining between them. In nucleotides, the CDR3 is TGTGCCAGCAGCTTAGTTGTGTGGGACGAGCAGTACTTC. It yields the protein CASSLVVWDEQYF.

This chain uses TRBV7-9 with TRBJ2-7; TRBD1 aligns across 8 bases. V dropped 4 bases and J dropped 6; count of bases not matched to a gene: 8. The CDR3 extends over 14 amino acids. Germline assignment: CDR1 SEHNR and CDR2 FQNEAQ (reference sequence). CDR3 sequence (DNA): TGTGCCAGCAGCTCGACAGGGGCATTCGGCGAGCAGTACTTC. Translated, it gives CASSSTGAFGEQYF.

Turning to this clone: Other DNA sequences of this sample code for an identical CDR3. The CDR3 here is CASSLAGNYGYTF. CDR3 DNA sequence: TGTGCCAGCAGCTTGGCAGGCAACTATGGCTACACCTTC. This chain connects TRBV7-9 to TRBJ1-2; D is ambiguous. The length of the CDR3 is 13 residues. Trimming stripped 3 bases from V and 2 bases from J, with 7 bases between. Germline V CDR1 and CDR2: SEHNR, FQNEAQ (reference sequence).

As for this clone: The same CDR3 is also encoded by other DNA sequences in this sample. The rearrangement uses TRBV27 and TRBJ2-1, with D perhaps assigned TRBD1 or TRBD2 (6 bases each). V lost 0 bases and J 4 bases, leaving 10 bases between the germline ends. The germline V gene encodes CDR1 MNHEY and CDR2 SMNVEV (reference sequence). CDR3 length: 15 residues. The CDR3 DNA sequence: TGTGCCAGCAGTTTATCGGGGGGCCCTTACAATGAGCAGTTCTTC. Amino acids: CASSLSGGPYNEQFF.

V gene TRBV21-1 combines with J gene TRBJ2-7; the table gives TRBD1 as D, unverified against the DNA. TRBV21-1 is a pseudogene segment. This CDR3 is built from 20 residues. The chain's CDR3 is CASSRATGQPNLLTPDEQYF. The CDR3 DNA follows: TGTGCCAGCAGCAGGGCGACGGGACAACCAAACCTCCTGACTCCGGACGAGCAGTACTTC.

V usage is TRBV11-2 and J usage is TRBJ2-1; D remains unclear. The V and J ends lost 8 bases and 6 bases respectively, with 8 bases between them. This CDR3 comprises 11 residues. Germline lookup yields CDR1 SGHAT and CDR2 FQNNGV. CDR3 sequence reads: CASANGNEQFF. Written as DNA, the CDR3 is TGTGCCAGCGCCAATGGCAATGAGCAGTTCTTC.

As DNA, the CDR3 is TGTGCCAGCGGCGAACTCTCGAACACCGGGGAGCTGTTTTTT. It yields the protein CASGELSNTGELFF. The chain has TRBV2 and TRBJ2-2; the D is unclear. CDR1 is SNHLY and CDR2 is FYNNEI in the germline V gene. The CDR3 length is 14 residues. Trimming removed 8 bases at V and 0 bases at J, with 10 bases between.

This sequence joins TRBV27 and TRBJ2-7; D perhaps matches TRBD1 (6 bases). Germline-derived CDR1 and CDR2 are MNHEY and SMNVEV (reference sequence). CDR3 length: 14 residues. With 5 bases removed from V and 3 bases from J, the gap between germline ends came to 14 bases. DNA for the CDR3: TGTGCCAGCAGTCTGGGGACAAGAGTCTACGAGCAGTACTTC. The encoded protein is CASSLGTRVYEQYF.

The chain carries TRBV19 and TRBJ2-7; D unclear. The length of the CDR3 is 14 residues. The ends were cut back, 3 bases at V and 0 bases at J, with 9 bases in the middle. Per the germline V gene, CDR1 is LNHDA and CDR2 is SQIVND (reference sequence). The CDR3 DNA follows: TGTGCCAGTAGTATGGCACACCTCTCCTACGAGCAGTACTTC. It specifies CASSMAHLSYEQYF.